The 2 T cell receptor beta chains below all came from one sample that was sequenced in a study of blood T cell repertoires in COVID-19. TCRdb keeps only in-frame clones here, not all; method: immunoSEQ multiplex PCR. The table shows fewer than 350,000 clones, with about nine tenths occurring only once. The sequenced material came from peripheral blood. The receptors shown here come from a woman in her 30s with COVID-19, enrolled during active disease.

V and J are TRBV15 and TRBJ2-7, with D tentatively TRBD1 (5 bases). V lost 0 bases and J 2 bases, leaving 8 bases between the germline ends. The CDR3 length is 14 residues. The germline gives CDR1 LNHNV, CDR2 YYDKDF (reference sequence). This CDR3 reads CATSRDPGPYEQYF. The CDR3 DNA sequence: TGTGCCACCAGCAGAGACCCAGGGCCCTACGAGCAGTACTTC. Full variable domain (remainder filled in from reference TRBV15 and TRBJ2-7): DAMVIQNPRYQVTQFGKPVTLSCSQTLNHNVMYWYQQKSSQAPKLLFHYYDKDFNNEADTPDNFQSRRPNTSFCFLDIRSPGLGDTAMYLCATSRDPGPYEQYFGPGTRLTVT.

This chain links TRBV5-1 with TRBJ2-1; 11 bases fit TRBD2. Germline lookup yields CDR1 SGHRS and CDR2 YFSETQ. The V segment lost 3 bases and the J segment 6 bases; nucleotides outside the gene matches: 17. This CDR3 has 19 amino acids. The CDR3 loop is CASSSGRSLLAGEVNEQFF. In DNA form, the CDR3 reads TGCGCCAGCAGCTCTGGCCGTTCCCTACTAGCGGGAGAAGTCAATGAGCAGTTCTTC. Drawing the rest from reference TRBV5-1 and TRBJ2-1, the complete variable domain is KAGVTQTPRYLIKTRGQQVTLSCSPISGHRSVSWYQQTPGQGLQFLFEYFSETQRNKGNFPGRFSGRQFSNSRSEMNVSTLELGDSALYLCASSSGRSLLAGEVNEQFFGPGTRLTVL.